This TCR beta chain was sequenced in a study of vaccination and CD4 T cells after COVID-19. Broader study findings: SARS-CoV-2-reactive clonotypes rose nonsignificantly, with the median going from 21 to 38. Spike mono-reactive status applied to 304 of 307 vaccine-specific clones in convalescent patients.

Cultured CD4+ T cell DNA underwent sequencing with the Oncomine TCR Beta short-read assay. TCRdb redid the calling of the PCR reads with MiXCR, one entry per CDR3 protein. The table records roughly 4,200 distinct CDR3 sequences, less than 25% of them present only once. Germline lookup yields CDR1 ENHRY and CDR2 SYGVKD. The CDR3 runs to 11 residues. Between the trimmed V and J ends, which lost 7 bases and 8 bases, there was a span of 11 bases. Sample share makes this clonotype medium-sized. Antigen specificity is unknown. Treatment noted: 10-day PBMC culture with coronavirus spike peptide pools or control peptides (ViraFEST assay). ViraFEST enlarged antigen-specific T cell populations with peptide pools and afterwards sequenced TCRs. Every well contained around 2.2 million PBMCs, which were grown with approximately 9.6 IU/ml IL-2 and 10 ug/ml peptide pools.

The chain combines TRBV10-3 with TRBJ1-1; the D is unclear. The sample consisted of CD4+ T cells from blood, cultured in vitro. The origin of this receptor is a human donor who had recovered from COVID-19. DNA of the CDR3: TGTGCCATCATGTCGGCGGGGGAAGCTTTCTTT. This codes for CAIMSAGEAFF.